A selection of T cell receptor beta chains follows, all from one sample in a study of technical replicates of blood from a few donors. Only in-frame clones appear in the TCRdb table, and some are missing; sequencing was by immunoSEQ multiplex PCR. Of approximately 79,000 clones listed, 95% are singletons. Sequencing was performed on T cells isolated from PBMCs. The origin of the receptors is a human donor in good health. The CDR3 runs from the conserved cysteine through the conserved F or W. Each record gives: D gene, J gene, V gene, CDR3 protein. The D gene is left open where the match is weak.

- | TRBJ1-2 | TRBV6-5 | CASSRGSGSYGYTF
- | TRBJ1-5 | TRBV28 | CASSRRQGAEQPQHF
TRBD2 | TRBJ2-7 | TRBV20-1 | CSALAGYEQYF
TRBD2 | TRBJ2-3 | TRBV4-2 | CASSQRTSGRGGTDTQYF
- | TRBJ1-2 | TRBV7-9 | CASSLGVESGYTF
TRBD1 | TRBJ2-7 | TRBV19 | CASSSTIITGGYEQYF
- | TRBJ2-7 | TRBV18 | CASSPEERFYEQYF
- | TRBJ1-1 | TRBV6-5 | CASSYSPAGNTEAFF
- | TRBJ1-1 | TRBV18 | CASSRLTFVEGTEAFF
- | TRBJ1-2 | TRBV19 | CASSFEDNHNYGYTF